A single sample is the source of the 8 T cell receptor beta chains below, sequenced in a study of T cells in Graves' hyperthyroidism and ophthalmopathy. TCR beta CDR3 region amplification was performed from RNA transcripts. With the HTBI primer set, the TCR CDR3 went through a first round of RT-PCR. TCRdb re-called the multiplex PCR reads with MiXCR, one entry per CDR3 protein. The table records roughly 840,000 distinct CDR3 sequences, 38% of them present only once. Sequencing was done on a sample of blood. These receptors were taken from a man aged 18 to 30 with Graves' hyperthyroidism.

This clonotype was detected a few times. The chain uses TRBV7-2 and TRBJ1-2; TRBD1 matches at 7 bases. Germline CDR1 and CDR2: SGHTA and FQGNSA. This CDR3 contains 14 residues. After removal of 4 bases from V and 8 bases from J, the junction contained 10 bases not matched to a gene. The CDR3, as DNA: TGTGCCAGCAGCTCTCAAACAGGGGTTCAGGGCTACACCTTC. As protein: CASSSQTGVQGYTF.

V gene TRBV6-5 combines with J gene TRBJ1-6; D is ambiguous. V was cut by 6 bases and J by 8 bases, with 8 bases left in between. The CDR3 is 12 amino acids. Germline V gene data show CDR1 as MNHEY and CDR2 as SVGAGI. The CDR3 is CASRIEDSPLHF. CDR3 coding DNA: TGTGCCAGCAGGATTGAGGATTCACCCCTCCACTTT.

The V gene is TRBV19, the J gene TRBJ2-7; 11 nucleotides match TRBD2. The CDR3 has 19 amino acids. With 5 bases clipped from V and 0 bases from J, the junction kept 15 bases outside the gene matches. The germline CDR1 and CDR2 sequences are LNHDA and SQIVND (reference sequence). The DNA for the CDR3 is TGTGCCAGTAGTCCTTGGACTAGCGGGTCCCTAACCGGCTCCTACGAGCAGTACTTC. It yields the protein CASSPWTSGSLTGSYEQYF. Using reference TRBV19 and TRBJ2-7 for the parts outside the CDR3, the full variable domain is DGGITQSPKYLFRKEGQNVTLSCEQNLNHDAMYWYRQDPGQGLRLIYYSQIVNDFQKGDIAEGYSVSREKKESFPLTVTSAQKNPTAFYLCASSPWTSGSLTGSYEQYFGPGTRLTVT.

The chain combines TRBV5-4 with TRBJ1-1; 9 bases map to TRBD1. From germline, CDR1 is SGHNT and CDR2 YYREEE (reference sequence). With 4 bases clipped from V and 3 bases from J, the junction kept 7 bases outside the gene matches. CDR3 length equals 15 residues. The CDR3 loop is CASSDRQGGDTEAFF. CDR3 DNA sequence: TGTGCCAGCAGCGATCGACAGGGGGGAGACACTGAAGCTTTCTTT.

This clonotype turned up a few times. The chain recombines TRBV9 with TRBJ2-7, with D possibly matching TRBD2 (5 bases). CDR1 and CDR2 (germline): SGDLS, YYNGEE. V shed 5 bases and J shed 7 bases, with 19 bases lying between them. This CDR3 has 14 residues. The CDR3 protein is CASSLDGVPGEQYF. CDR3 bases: TGTGCCAGCAGTCTCGACGGAGTTCCGGGAGAGCAGTACTTC.

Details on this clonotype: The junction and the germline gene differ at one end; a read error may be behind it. CDR3 sequence reads: CVSSADRNAYTF. The CDR3 nucleotides are TGCGTCAGCAGCGCAGACCGGAATGCCTACACCTTC. The rearrangement uses TRBV5-1 and TRBJ1-2; D unclear. The CDR3 covers 12 residues. CDR1 and CDR2 from the germline V gene are SGHRS and YFSETQ.

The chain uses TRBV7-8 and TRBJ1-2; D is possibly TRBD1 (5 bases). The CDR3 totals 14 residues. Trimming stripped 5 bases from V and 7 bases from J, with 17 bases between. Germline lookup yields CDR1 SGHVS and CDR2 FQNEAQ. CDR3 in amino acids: CASSQDGGAGGYTF. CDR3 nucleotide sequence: TGTGCCAGCAGCCAAGACGGAGGGGCGGGTGGCTACACCTTC.

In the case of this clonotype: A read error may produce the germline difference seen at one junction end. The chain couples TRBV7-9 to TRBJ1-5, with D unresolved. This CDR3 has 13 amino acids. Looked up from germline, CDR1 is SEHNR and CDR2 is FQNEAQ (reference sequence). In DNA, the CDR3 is TGCGCCAGCAGCCAACAAACAGATCAGCCCCAGCATTTT. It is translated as CASSQQTDQPQHF.